A selection of T cell receptor beta chains follows, all from one sample in a study of shared clonotypes between healthy human individuals. Profiled with immunoSEQ multiplex PCR; TCRdb holds only in-frame clones, not every one. Here the sample spans about 2 million clones, roughly 95% being singletons. Sequencing was carried out using naive CD8+ T cells sorted from blood. These receptors were obtained from a man aged 18 to 30 in good health. Each CDR3 is given with its conserved first and last residue. A D gene is named only where the DNA matches it firmly. Some rows have no size entry. The others give once, few or many, or a class for an expanded clone.

TRBJ2-1,TRBD2,NA,TRBV5-1,CASSLGAGEDNEQFF,TGCGCCAGCAGCTTGGGAGCGGGAGAGGACAATGAGCAGTTCTTC
TRBJ2-7,NA,NA,TRBV5-1,CASSLGGGYEQYF,TGCGCCAGCAGCTTAGGCGGCGGATACGAGCAGTACTTC
TRBJ2-7,NA,once,TRBV6-1,CASSQSRVPDEQYF,TGTGCCAGCAGCCAAAGTAGGGTTCCCGACGAGCAGTACTTC
TRBJ2-7,TRBD1,NA,TRBV11-2,CASSGTDSYEQYF,TGTGCCAGCAGCGGGACAGACTCCTACGAGCAGTACTTC
TRBJ2-1,NA,NA,TRBV11-2,CASSLEGNNEQFF,TGTGCCAGCAGCTTAGAGGGGAACAATGAGCAGTTCTTC
TRBJ1-1,NA,NA,TRBV9,CASSTGSEEAEAFF,TGTGCCAGCAGCACAGGGTCGGAGGAAGCTGAAGCTTTCTTT
TRBJ1-2,TRBD1,NA,TRBV2,CASSPPGQYGYTF,TGTGCCAGCAGTCCGCCGGGACAGTATGGCTACACCTTC
TRBJ2-3,TRBD2,NA,TRBV15,CATSRDRSGGAGDTQYF,TGTGCCACCAGCAGAGATCGGAGCGGGGGGGCCGGGGATACGCAGTATTTT
TRBJ2-7,NA,NA,TRBV5-1,CASSSRDWGYEQYF,TGCGCCAGCAGTAGCCGGGACTGGGGCTACGAGCAGTACTTC
TRBJ2-1,NA,NA,TRBV11-2,CASSLDQADRGHEQFF,TGTGCCAGCAGCTTAGATCAAGCGGACCGGGGCCATGAGCAGTTCTTC
TRBJ2-7,NA,NA,TRBV29-1,CSVEDLGNYEQYF,TGCAGCGTTGAAGATCTCGGCAACTACGAGCAGTACTTC
TRBJ1-1,NA,NA,TRBV4-3,CASSQEWAVHTEAFF,TGCGCCAGCAGCCAAGAGTGGGCAGTACACACTGAAGCTTTCTTT
TRBJ2-6,NA,NA,TRBV28,CASSPRLIPPSGGANVLTF,TGTGCCAGCAGTCCCCGACTTATCCCCCCCTCTGGTGGGGCCAACGTCCTGACTTTC
TRBJ2-2,NA,once,TRBV27,CASSLGQGGYGELFF,TGTGCCAGCAGTTTAGGGCAGGGGGGTTACGGGGAGCTGTTTTTT
TRBJ1-1,NA,NA,TRBV9,CASSPISGVGTEAFF,TGTGCCAGCAGCCCTATTTCGGGGGTGGGGACTGAAGCTTTCTTT
TRBJ1-5,NA,few,TRBV10-1,CASSEYRDYQPQHF,TGCGCCAGCAGTGAGTACAGGGACTATCAGCCCCAGCATTTT
TRBJ2-7,NA,NA,TRBV4-3,CASSLTISSYEQYF,TGCGCCAGCAGCCTAACAATATCCTCCTACGAGCAGTACTTC
TRBJ2-7,NA,NA,TRBV4-1,CASSHRTVSYEQYF,TGCGCCAGCAGCCATAGGACCGTCTCCTACGAGCAGTACTTC
TRBJ2-7,TRBD2,NA,TRBV30,CAWAITSGPYEQYF,TGTGCCTGGGCAATTACTAGCGGTCCCTACGAGCAGTACTTC
TRBJ1-4,NA,NA,TRBV28,CASAQDSSTNEKLFF,TGTGCCAGCGCCCAAGACAGTTCAACTAATGAAAAACTGTTTTTT
TRBJ2-7,NA,NA,TRBV19,CASSAGLRYEQYF,TGTGCCAGTAGCGCGGGACTGCGCTACGAGCAGTACTTC
TRBJ2-1,NA,NA,TRBV28,CAISDNHNEQFF,TGTGCCATCTCGGACAATCACAATGAGCAGTTCTTC
TRBJ2-2,NA,NA,TRBV11-2,CASSLTGELFF,TGTGCCAGCAGCCTCACCGGGGAGCTGTTTTTT
TRBJ1-5,NA,NA,TRBV27,CASSLVAYSNQPQHF,TGTGCCAGCAGTTTAGTAGCCTATAGCAATCAGCCCCAGCATTTT
TRBJ2-7,TRBD2,NA,TRBV9,CASSSLAGGPHEQYF,TGTGCCAGCAGCTCACTGGCGGGAGGGCCCCACGAGCAGTACTTC
TRBJ2-5,NA,NA,TRBV11-2,CASSLAFPHGQETQYF,TGTGCCAGCAGCTTAGCCTTTCCGCACGGGCAAGAGACCCAGTACTTC
TRBJ2-3,NA,NA,TRBV4-1,CASSQDNRDSTDTQYF,TGCGCCAGCAGCCAAGATAACCGGGACAGCACAGATACGCAGTATTTT
TRBJ2-3,NA,NA,TRBV30,CAWSAAGWDTQYF,TGTGCCTGGAGTGCAGCCGGATGGGATACGCAGTATTTT
TRBJ2-7,NA,NA,TRBV13,CASSLPQGRSYEQYF,TGTGCCAGCAGCTTACCACAGGGACGGTCCTACGAGCAGTACTTC
TRBJ2-5,NA,NA,TRBV6-5,CASSPVGGETQYF,TGTGCCAGCAGCCCAGTAGGAGGCGAGACCCAGTACTTC
TRBJ2-3,NA,NA,TRBV11-3,CASSAGSTARTDTQYF,TGTGCCAGCAGCGCCGGGTCAACAGCCCGCACAGATACGCAGTATTTT
TRBJ2-1,NA,NA,TRBV4-1,CASSHRGSYNEQFF,TGCGCCAGCAGCCACAGGGGCTCCTACAATGAGCAGTTCTTC
TRBJ1-5,TRBD1,NA,TRBV5-6,CASSPWGRGRDQPQHF,TGTGCCAGCAGCCCCTGGGGCAGGGGGCGCGATCAGCCCCAGCATTTT
TRBJ1-1,NA,NA,TRBV5-4,CASSSGGTEAFF,TGTGCCAGCAGTTCTGGAGGCACTGAAGCTTTCTTT
TRBJ2-2,TRBD2,NA,TRBV11-2,CASSLGLAGGVKLFF,TGTGCCAGCAGCTTAGGACTAGCGGGAGGGGTGAAGCTGTTTTTT
TRBJ2-1,NA,NA,TRBV29-1,CSVEGHISYNEQFF,TGCAGCGTTGAAGGTCACATCTCCTACAATGAGCAGTTCTTC
TRBJ2-1,NA,NA,TRBV19,CASSNYNEQFF,TGTGCCAGTAGTAATTACAATGAGCAGTTCTTC
TRBJ2-1,NA,NA,TRBV20-1,CSARSGLEQFF,TGCAGTGCTAGATCAGGGCTTGAGCAGTTCTTC
TRBJ1-4,NA,NA,TRBV9,CASSVGPMEKLFF,TGTGCCAGCAGCGTAGGCCCGATGGAAAAACTGTTTTTT
TRBJ2-1,TRBD2,NA,TRBV7-9,CASSSWTSGSNEQFF,TGTGCCAGCAGCTCCTGGACTAGCGGGAGCAATGAGCAGTTCTTC
TRBJ2-4,TRBD1,few,TRBV7-9,CASSPTGGLAKNIQYF,TGTGCCAGCAGCCCTACAGGGGGACTAGCCAAAAACATTCAGTACTTC
TRBJ1-1,NA,NA,TRBV19,CASSIPRLGDTEAFF,TGTGCCAGTAGTATCCCCCGTCTTGGTGACACTGAAGCTTTCTTT
TRBJ1-4,TRBD1,once,TRBV14,CASSILPGQGLEKLFF,TGTGCCAGCAGCATACTGCCGGGACAGGGTCTTGAAAAACTGTTTTTT
TRBJ2-6,NA,NA,TRBV12-5,CASGCKRAGQSRANVLTF,TGTGCTAGTGGTTGCAAACGTGCAGGACAAAGTCGGGCCAACGTCCTGACTTTC
TRBJ2-7,NA,NA,TRBV7-9,CASSPPSGYEQYF,TGTGCCAGCAGCCCGCCCTCGGGCTACGAGCAGTACTTC
TRBJ2-7,NA,NA,TRBV4-1,CASSQDEGTYGEQYF,TGCGCCAGCAGCCAAGACGAGGGAACGTACGGCGAGCAGTACTTC
TRBJ1-6,NA,NA,TRBV5-1,CASSPGGGDGSPLHF,TGCGCCAGCAGTCCCGGGGGGGGCGACGGTTCACCCCTCCACTTT
TRBJ2-1,TRBD2,NA,TRBV7-9,CASSGTSGDANEQFF,TGTGCCAGCAGCGGGACTAGCGGGGATGCCAATGAGCAGTTCTTC
TRBJ2-4,NA,once,TRBV9,CASSINWGDMADIQYF,TGTGCCAGCAGCATAAACTGGGGGGACATGGCGGACATTCAGTACTTC